This TCR beta chain was sequenced for a study of blood T cell repertoires in COVID-19. About the research overall: Sites in the United States, Italy and Spain provided acute and convalescent COVID-19 samples. T cells, B-cell-depleted T cells, or PBMCs supplied cDNA or gDNA.

The length of the CDR3 is 15 residues. Germline assignment: CDR1 SGDLS and CDR2 YYNGEE. V was pared by 4 bases and J by 0 bases, with 13 bases between. Original analysis: The authors estimated nucleated cell counts from reference gene primer amplification. Generated by immunoSEQ multiplex PCR, the TCRdb table keeps only in-frame clones and is missing some. That table gives V, J and clone size, and the DNA gave D and trimming. Of 130,000 to 150,000 clones in the sample, approximately 80% were seen once. This clone was detected a few times. The origin of this receptor is a human donor in a cohort sampled during active COVID-19. Sequencing was carried out using peripheral blood. The chain employs TRBV9 and TRBJ1-1; D perhaps matches TRBD1 (6 bases). The chain's CDR3 is CASSIRQDMNTEAFF. As DNA, the CDR3 is TGTGCCAGCAGCATTCGACAGGACATGAACACTGAAGCTTTCTTT. The entire variable domain, with the rest obtained from reference TRBV9 and TRBJ1-1, is as follows: DSGVTQTPKHLITATGQRVTLRCSPRSGDLSVYWYQQSLDQGLQFLIQYYNGEERAKGNILERFSAQQFPDLHSELNLSSLELGDSALYFCASSIRQDMNTEAFFGQGTRLTVV.